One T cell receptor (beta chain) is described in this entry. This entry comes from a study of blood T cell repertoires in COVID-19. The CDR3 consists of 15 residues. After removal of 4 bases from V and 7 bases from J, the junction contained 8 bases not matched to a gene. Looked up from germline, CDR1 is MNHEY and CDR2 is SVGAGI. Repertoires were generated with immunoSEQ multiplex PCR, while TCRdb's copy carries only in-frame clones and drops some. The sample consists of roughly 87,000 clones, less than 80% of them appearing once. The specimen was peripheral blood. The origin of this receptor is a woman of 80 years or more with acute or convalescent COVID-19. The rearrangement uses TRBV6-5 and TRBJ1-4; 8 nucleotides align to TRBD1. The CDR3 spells CASSSGDRGPEKLFF. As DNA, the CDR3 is TGTGCCAGCAGTTCGGGAGACAGGGGACCTGAAAAACTGTTTTTT.